This TCR beta chain was sequenced in a study of PD-1 blockade in classical Hodgkin lymphoma. Overall study findings and caveats: Complete responders' diversity at baseline resembled that of newly diagnosed patients. Any patient who commenced nivolumab under 1 year after ASCT was excluded.

All patients relapsed after autologous stem cell transplantation, and brentuximab vedotin exposure varied. Reported best responses ranged across complete response, partial response or progressive disease. To note about this clone: The antigen remains unidentified.

Data came from immunoSEQ multiplex PCR; TCRdb stores just in-frame clones and leaves some out. The repertoire consists of approximately 80,000 clones, with 89% occurring once and the leading ten covering roughly 21%. Deletions cut 2 bases from V and 3 bases from J, with 16 bases between. The CDR3 extends over 15 amino acids. Germline V gene sequence: CDR1 GTSNPN, CDR2 SVGIG (reference sequence). J is TRBJ2-5 and V is TRBV30; tentative D call: TRBD1 (5 bases). This receptor was taken from a human donor with classical Hodgkin lymphoma. The sequences come from peripheral blood mononuclear cells (PBMCs), collected at baseline. Written as DNA, the CDR3 is TGTGCCTGGAGTAAGGGGCAGACTTCGGAAGAGACCCAGTACTTC. It yields the protein CAWSKGQTSEETQYF.